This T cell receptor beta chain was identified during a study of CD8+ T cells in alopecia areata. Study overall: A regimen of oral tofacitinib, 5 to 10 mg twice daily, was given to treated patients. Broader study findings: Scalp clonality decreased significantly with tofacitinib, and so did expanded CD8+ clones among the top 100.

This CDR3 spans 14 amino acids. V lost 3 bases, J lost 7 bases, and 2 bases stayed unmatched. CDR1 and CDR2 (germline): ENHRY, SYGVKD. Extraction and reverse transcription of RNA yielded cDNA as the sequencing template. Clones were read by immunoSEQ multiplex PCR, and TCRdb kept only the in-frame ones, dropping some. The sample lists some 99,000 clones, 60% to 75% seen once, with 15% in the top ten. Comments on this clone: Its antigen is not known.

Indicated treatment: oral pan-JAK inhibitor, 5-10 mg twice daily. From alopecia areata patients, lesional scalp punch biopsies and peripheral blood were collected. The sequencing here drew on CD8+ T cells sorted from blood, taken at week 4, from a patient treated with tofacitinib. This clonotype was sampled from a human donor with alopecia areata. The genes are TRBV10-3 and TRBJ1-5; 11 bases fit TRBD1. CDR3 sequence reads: CAISDGTGGQPQHF. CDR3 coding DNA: TGTGCCATCAGTGACGGGACAGGGGGACAGCCCCAGCATTTT.